This is a list of T cell receptor beta chains from one sample in a study of cytomegalovirus exposure and HLA in healthy donors. Repertoires were generated with immunoSEQ multiplex PCR, while TCRdb's copy carries only in-frame clones and drops some. This table holds about 180,000 clones, almost 85% found once. The specimen was PBMCs. These receptors were taken from a man younger than 40 in good health and CMV-seronegative. Both conserved end residues are part of each CDR3. D genes are given only for firm matches. Clone size, where shown, is once, few, many, or a class for clones that have expanded.

NA	TRBD2	TRBJ2-5	TRBV5-4	CASSLEAGASGETQYF	TGTGCCAGCAGCCTCGAAGCCGGGGCTAGCGGGGAGACCCAGTACTTC
NA	TRBD1	TRBJ1-4	TRBV28	CASSNQDRAEKLFF	TGTGCCAGCAGCAACCAAGACAGGGCTGAAAAACTGTTTTTT
NA	NA	TRBJ1-2	TRBV2	CASRDAGLQNFYGYTF	TGTGCCAGCAGGGACGCGGGACTTCAAAACTTCTATGGCTACACCTTC
NA	TRBD2	TRBJ2-1	TRBV7-3	CASSSTGTSGLVGNEQFF	TGTGCCAGCAGCTCCACCGGGACTAGCGGATTGGTGGGAAATGAGCAGTTCTTC
once	TRBD2	TRBJ2-1	TRBV4-3	CASSVPREGNLNEQFF	TGCGCCAGCAGCGTACCAAGGGAGGGAAACCTCAATGAGCAGTTCTTC
NA	NA	TRBJ2-3	TRBV19	CASSIGAGGGTQYF	TGTGCCAGTAGTATAGGGGCGGGCGGCGGTACGCAGTATTTT
NA	NA	TRBJ1-4	TRBV7-6	CASSSGSTNEKLFF	TGTGCCAGCAGTTCAGGGTCTACTAATGAAAAACTGTTTTTT
once	NA	TRBJ2-1	TRBV19	CANTGVYNEQFF	TGTGCCAACACCGGGGTTTACAATGAGCAGTTCTTC
NA	NA	TRBJ1-1	TRBV7-9	CASSLVGRGVNTEAFF	TGTGCCAGCAGCTTAGTGGGCAGGGGCGTGAACACTGAAGCTTTCTTT
NA	TRBD1	TRBJ1-1	TRBV5-4	CASSWTGLNTEAFF	TGTGCCAGCAGCTGGACAGGGCTGAACACTGAAGCTTTCTTT
NA	NA	TRBJ2-7	TRBV19	CASSGLTYEQYF	TGTGCCAGTAGCGGACTAACCTACGAGCAGTACTTC
NA	NA	TRBJ2-5	TRBV9	CASSVDNTGRETQYF	TGTGCCAGCAGCGTAGATAACACAGGGCGGGAGACCCAGTACTTC
NA	TRBD2	TRBJ2-7	TRBV6-4	CASSVTGTSEQYF	TGTGCCAGCAGCGTAACCGGGACTAGCGAGCAGTACTTC
NA	NA	TRBJ1-2	TRBV10-3	CAITSEWGVNYGYTF	TGTGCCATCACCTCCGAATGGGGGGTTAACTATGGCTACACCTTC
NA	NA	TRBJ2-7	TRBV11-2	CASSLDRTYEQYF	TGTGCCAGCAGCTTAGACAGGACCTACGAGCAGTACTTC
NA	TRBD1	TRBJ2-2	TRBV5-1	CASSPSRGTGTTGELFF	TGCGCCAGCAGCCCGTCCAGGGGGACAGGGACCACCGGGGAGCTGTTTTTT
NA	NA	TRBJ2-7	TRBV30	CAWSLTGGGYEQYF	TGTGCCTGGAGCCTTACAGGGGGGGGATACGAGCAGTACTTC
NA	TRBD1	TRBJ2-3	TRBV11-2	CASSTHRGRADTQYF	TGTGCCAGCAGCACACACAGGGGGCGCGCAGATACGCAGTATTTT
NA	NA	TRBJ2-5	TRBV27	CASSARWTSGETQYF	TGTGCCAGCAGTGCTCGTTGGACAAGTGGAGAGACCCAGTACTTC
NA	TRBD2	TRBJ2-1	TRBV19	CASSTDVAGGVEQFF	TGTGCCAGTAGTACCGATGTAGCGGGAGGTGTTGAGCAGTTCTTC
NA	TRBD2	TRBJ2-7	TRBV18	CASSPISGSTGSSYEQYF	TGTGCCAGCTCACCGATTAGCGGGAGTACGGGGAGCTCCTACGAGCAGTACTTC
NA	TRBD2	TRBJ2-5	TRBV15	CATSRDKMNSGRGETQYF	TGTGCCACCAGCAGAGATAAGATGAATAGCGGGAGAGGAGAGACCCAGTACTTC
NA	TRBD2	TRBJ2-5	TRBV27	CASSTLAGQETQYF	TGTGCCAGCAGTACGCTAGCGGGACAAGAGACCCAGTACTTC
NA	NA	TRBJ2-5	TRBV11-3	CASRTRQALGGRQETQYF	TGTGCCAGCAGGACCAGACAGGCCCTGGGAGGGAGACAAGAGACCCAGTACTTC
NA	NA	TRBJ2-7	TRBV11-2	CASSLDRAVHEQYF	TGTGCCAGCAGCTTAGACAGGGCAGTCCACGAGCAGTACTTC
few	NA	TRBJ2-7	TRBV28	CASSSARGKQYF	TGTGCCAGCAGTTCCGCGAGGGGGAAGCAGTACTTC
NA	NA	TRBJ1-2	TRBV29-1	CSVEYLGTDNYGYTF	TGCAGCGTTGAATATTTGGGCACTGATAACTATGGCTACACCTTC
NA	TRBD1	TRBJ2-1	TRBV2	CASSNPGQSYNEQFF	TGTGCCAGCAGCAATCCGGGACAGAGTTACAATGAGCAGTTCTTC